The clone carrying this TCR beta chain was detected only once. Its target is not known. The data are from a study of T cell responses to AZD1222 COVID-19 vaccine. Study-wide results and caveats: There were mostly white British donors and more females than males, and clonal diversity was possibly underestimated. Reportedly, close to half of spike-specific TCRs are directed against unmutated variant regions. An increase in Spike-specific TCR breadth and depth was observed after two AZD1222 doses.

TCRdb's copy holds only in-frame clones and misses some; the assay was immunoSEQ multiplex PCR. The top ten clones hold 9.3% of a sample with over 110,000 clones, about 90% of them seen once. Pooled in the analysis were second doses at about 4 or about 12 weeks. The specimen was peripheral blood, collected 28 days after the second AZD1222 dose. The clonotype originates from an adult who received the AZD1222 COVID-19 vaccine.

The CDR3 DNA is TGTGCCAGCTCCCCGGGCCACCCCTACACCGGGGAGCTGTTTTTT. This codes for CASSPGHPYTGELFF. The V call is TRBV18, the J call TRBJ2-2; D gene unclear. CDR3 length equals 15 residues. Germline loops: CDR1 KGHSH, CDR2 LQKENI. The ends were cut back, 6 bases at V and 3 bases at J, with 14 bases in the middle.